This passage covers 24 T cell receptor beta chains from one sample sequenced in a study of immune heterogeneity within non-small cell lung tumors. TCR beta CDR3 regions came from multiplex PCR with 32 forward V and 13 reverse J primers. TCRdb recomputed calls from the multiplex PCR reads with MiXCR, one row per CDR3 protein. The repertoire has 12,000 to 15,000 distinct CDR3 sequences, about 31% of them found once; the top ten carry roughly 15%. Each sample used 600 ng of genomic DNA from bulk tumor tissue. Multiple biopsies spaced far apart were taken from each primary tumor during surgery. Those enrolled were patients newly diagnosed with untreated non-small cell lung cancer and undergoing curative surgery. Sequencing was done on a sample of lung tumor tissue. The receptors here all came from a woman aged 45-59 years with non-small cell lung cancer.

In its sample, this clonotype was seen many times. The V call is TRBV2, the J call TRBJ2-6; unclear D gene. Trimming removed 4 bases from V and 0 bases from J, with 7 bases in between. Per germline, CDR1 SNHLY and CDR2 FYNNEI. The length of the CDR3 is 15 residues. The CDR3 DNA sequence: TGTGCCAGCAGTGGGGGTCCCTCTGGGGCCAACGTCCTGACTTTC. Translation: CASSGGPSGANVLTF.

This chain joins TRBV19 and TRBJ1-2; 9 bases are shared with TRBD1. V lost 6 bases and J lost 2; bases outside the gene matches: 7. The CDR3 contains 15 residues. Looked up from germline, CDR1 is LNHDA and CDR2 is SQIVND (reference sequence). The CDR3: CASRQNRGPNYGYTF. CDR3 in DNA: TGTGCCAGTAGACAAAACAGGGGGCCGAACTATGGCTACACCTTC.

J is TRBJ1-2 and V is TRBV20-1; TRBD1 might be the D (6 bases). Germline CDR1 is DFQATT and CDR2 is SNEGSKA (reference sequence). The CDR3 covers 14 residues. Trimming took off 6 bases at V and 1 base at J, with 15 bases between the two ends. CDR3 nucleotides: TGCAGTGCCTTAAGGGGGAAAAGTAACTATGGCTACACCTTC. It specifies CSALRGKSNYGYTF.

The chain is built from TRBV28 and TRBJ2-2; 11 bases align to TRBD2. Germline V lookup: CDR1 MDHEN, CDR2 SYDVKM. The CDR3 contains 16 residues. Trimming took 9 bases from V and 6 from J; bases not matched to a gene: 12. CDR3 sequence (DNA): TGTGCCAGTGGCCGGACTAGCGGGTCGATAGCCGGGGAGCTGTTTTTT. Protein product: CASGRTSGSIAGELFF.

This clonotype was detected a few times. This may stem from a read error, because a much larger clone lies one nucleotide away. The chain links TRBV15 to TRBJ1-1; TRBD1 might be the D (6 bases). The CDR3 is 17 amino acids. From germline, CDR1 is LNHNV and CDR2 YYDKDF (reference sequence). Trimming stripped 4 bases from V and 0 bases from J, with 18 bases between. The CDR3 here is CATSIVGARPMNTEAFF. The CDR3 coding sequence is TGTGCCACCAGCATAGTGGGGGCTAGACCCATGAACACTGAAGCTTTCTTT.

The CDR3 sequence is CASTQGGGSGNTIYF. The CDR3 coding sequence is TGTGCCAGCACCCAAGGAGGGGGCTCTGGAAACACCATATATTTT. The chain couples TRBV25-1 to TRBJ1-3; tentative D call: TRBD1 (6 bases). The V end was cut by 7 bases, the J end by 0 bases, with 13 bases between. Germline CDR1 MGHDK, CDR2 SYGVNS. This CDR3 has 15 amino acids. Complete variable domain (other parts from reference TRBV25-1 and TRBJ1-3): EADIYQTPRYLVIGTGKKITLECSQTMGHDKMYWYQQDPGMELHLIHYSYGVNSTEKGDLSSESTVSRIRTEHFPLTLESARPSHTSQYLCASTQGGGSGNTIYFGEGSWLTVV.

By frequency in the sample, this clonotype is hyperexpanded (1% or more). This chain uses TRBV6-1 with TRBJ2-7, with D possibly TRBD1 on 5 matching bases. Trimming removed 2 bases from V and 2 bases from J, with 10 bases in between. In germline, CDR1 is MNHNS, CDR2 SASEGT. This CDR3 has 14 residues. In nucleotides, the CDR3 is TGTGCCAGCAGTGAATACCTCAGGGCCTACGAGCAGTACTTC. Protein product: CASSEYLRAYEQYF.

This clonotype was observed once. A read error is possible here, since a much larger clone lies one base away. The rearrangement links TRBV2 to TRBJ1-5, with 8 bases fitting TRBD1. Germline-derived CDR1 and CDR2 are SNHLY and FYNNEI. CDR3 size: 14 residues. CDR3 bases: TGTGACAGCAATGATCAGGGGGCAAATCAGCCCCAGCATTTT. Translation gives CDSNDQGANQPQHF.

This clonotype counts as medium-sized. The chain combines TRBV28 with TRBJ2-7; perhaps TRBD2 as D (5 bases). This CDR3 has 15 amino acids. Germline V lookup: CDR1 MDHEN, CDR2 SYDVKM. V lost 2 bases and J 2 bases, leaving 13 bases between the germline ends. CDR3 sequence reads: CASSLLGLSTYEQYF. For the CDR3, the DNA is TGTGCCAGCAGTTTACTAGGACTTAGCACCTACGAGCAGTACTTC.

V is TRBV11-3 and J is TRBJ1-4; the D gene is possibly TRBD1 (6 bases). The CDR3 has 14 residues. The germline V gene has CDR1 SGHNT and CDR2 YENEEA. Deletions cut 4 bases from V and 8 bases from J, with 14 bases between. The CDR3 loop is CASSSGQYPEKLFF. The CDR3 region has the DNA TGTGCCAGCAGCTCCGGACAGTATCCCGAAAAACTGTTTTTT.

This clonotype is medium-sized by share. CDR3 bases: TGTGCCACCACCACGAGACTCTCGGGGACCGGGGAGCTGTTTTTT. Its translation: CATTTRLSGTGELFF. J is TRBJ2-2 and V is TRBV15, with a weak D call TRBD2 (5 bases). CDR1 is LNHNV and CDR2 is YYDKDF in the germline V gene (reference sequence). The ends were cut back, 7 bases at V and 5 bases at J, with 17 bases in the middle. The CDR3 runs 15 residues. Filled out from reference TRBV15 and TRBJ2-2, the complete variable domain reads DAMVIQNPRYQVTQFGKPVTLSCSQTLNHNVMYWYQQKSSQAPKLLFHYYDKDFNNEADTPDNFQSRRPNTSFCFLDIRSPGLGDTAMYLCATTTRLSGTGELFFGEGSRLTVL.

This clonotype has ten or more counts. The chain carries TRBV12-5 and TRBJ2-2; 7 bases match TRBD1. CDR3 length equals 18 residues. Trimming at V came to 4 bases and at J to 0 bases, leaving 11 bases not matched to a gene. CDR1 is LGHNT, CDR2 FRNRAP, per germline. CDR3 protein: CASGWRPWDSPNTGELFF. The CDR3 nucleotides read TGTGCTAGTGGTTGGAGACCCTGGGACAGCCCGAACACCGGGGAGCTGTTTTTT.

This clonotype has a count of ten or more. This chain joins TRBV6-1 and TRBJ1-1, with a tentative D call TRBD1 (5 bases). Germline V CDR1 and CDR2: MNHNS, SASEGT. Deletions cut 6 bases from V and 6 bases from J, with 17 bases between. CDR3 length: 14 amino acids. The CDR3 DNA reads as TGTGCCAGCAGGGACATAGGGGATTTGTCTGAAGCTTTCTTT. Its protein product is CASRDIGDLSEAFF.

This clonotype was observed at least ten times. The chain combines TRBV5-1 with TRBJ2-2; the D gene is possibly TRBD2 (6 bases). The CDR3 sequence is 15 residues long. Germline V gives CDR1 SGHRS, CDR2 YFSETQ. Trimming pared 2 bases from V and 6 bases from J, leaving 14 bases between. The CDR3 DNA sequence: TGCGCCAGCAGCTTCCGGGACCCGGGGGCCGGGGAGCTGTTTTTT. Its protein product is CASSFRDPGAGELFF.

The rearrangement joins TRBV19 to TRBJ2-2; 8 bases fit TRBD2. J gave up 7 bases and V 6 bases, and 10 bases lay outside the gene matches. Germline assignment: CDR1 LNHDA and CDR2 SQIVND (reference sequence). The CDR3 has 15 amino acids. The CDR3, as DNA: TGTGCCAGTAGCGGGAGGGCCTGGGTTCACGGGGAGCTGTTTTTT. Translating gives CASSGRAWVHGELFF.

This chain connects TRBV28 to TRBJ1-5; the match to TRBD1 covers 8 bases. Germline V gene lookup returns CDR1 MDHEN and CDR2 SYDVKM. Trimming removed 4 bases from V and 5 bases from J; junction bases left unmatched: 10. This CDR3 region has 16 residues. CDR3 region: CASSYPMGTGDQPQHF. Written as DNA, the CDR3 is TGTGCCAGCAGTTATCCTATGGGGACAGGAGATCAGCCCCAGCATTTT.

With regard to this clonotype: A much larger clone is a single base away; this may be a read error. The chain has TRBV30 and TRBJ1-1; TRBD1 is a possible D gene (5 bases). The CDR3 loop spans 13 amino acids. V was pared by 4 bases and J by 5 bases, with 14 bases between. In germline, CDR1 is GTSNPN, CDR2 SVGIG (reference sequence). The CDR3 spells CAWNRVGGTEAFF. For the CDR3, the DNA is TGTGCCTGGAACCGAGTGGGGGGGACTGAAGCTTTCTTT.

This clonotype has more than one count but fewer than ten. The rearrangement uses TRBV5-4 and TRBJ2-3, with 11 nucleotides matching TRBD1. CDR3 length: 15 amino acids. The J segment lost 4 bases and the V segment lost 4 bases, leaving 5 bases of the junction unmatched. Germline assignment: CDR1 SGHNT and CDR2 YYREEE (reference sequence). CDR3 DNA: TGTGCCAGCAGCATCCGGACAGGGGGCGCAGATACGCAGTATTTT. Its translation is CASSIRTGGADTQYF.

This clonotype was recorded at least ten times. The gene calls are TRBV18 and TRBJ2-1; the match to TRBD1 covers 9 bases. The CDR3 length is 15 residues. Looked up from germline, CDR1 is KGHSH and CDR2 is LQKENI. V lost 6 bases and J lost 5; bases outside the gene matches: 8. The chain's CDR3 is CASSTTGTGNNEQFF. The DNA of the CDR3 is TGTGCCAGCTCTACCACAGGGACAGGGAACAATGAGCAGTTCTTC.

With regard to this clonotype: A much larger clone is a single base away; this may be a read error. No conserved phenylalanine or tryptophan is present at the end of the CDR3, so a read error is the likely explanation. The chain recombines TRBV9 with TRBJ1-1; tentatively, D is TRBD1 (5 bases). This CDR3 is built from 14 residues. Trimming took off 0 bases at V and 4 bases at J, with 10 bases between the two ends. Germline CDR1 reads SGDLS; CDR2 reads YYNGEE. CDR3 sequence (DNA): TGTGCCAGCAGCGTAGAAGGGGAGGGCACTGAAGCTTTCTCT. This codes for CASSVEGEGTEAFS.

This clonotype showed up just a few times. V is TRBV20-1 and J is TRBJ2-7; TRBD2 aligns across 8 bases. Trimming took 0 bases from V and 4 from J; bases not matched to a gene: 5. CDR3 size: 14 residues. In germline, CDR1 is DFQATT, CDR2 SNEGSKA (reference sequence). In DNA form, the CDR3 reads TGCAGTGCTAGAGATGCTAGCGGGCAATACGAGCAGTACTTC. Translating it yields CSARDASGQYEQYF.

V gene TRBV10-1 combines with J gene TRBJ1-1, with D unclear. V lost 6 bases and J lost 0, with 11 bases in between. The CDR3 covers 14 residues. CDR1 is WNHNN, CDR2 SYGVQD, per germline (reference sequence). CDR3 nucleotides: TGCGCCAGCAGAGACCGTCGCATGAACACTGAAGCTTTCTTT. Translated: CASRDRRMNTEAFF.

With regard to this clonotype: Germline and junction disagree at one end, which may indicate a read error. The chain combines TRBV27 with TRBJ1-3; D uncertain. Germline CDR1 MNHEY, CDR2 SMNVEV (reference sequence). The CDR3 is made up of 15 amino acids. The CDR3 nucleotides are TGTGCCATCAGTCCTTCCCGAGCGTCTGGAAACACTATATATTTT. The encoded protein is CAISPSRASGNTIYF.

As regards this clonotype: A much more abundant neighbour one base away suggests this may be a read error. This chain joins TRBV7-9 and TRBJ2-6; D possibly corresponds to TRBD1 (5 bases). There are 16 residues in the CDR3. CDR1 is SEHNR and CDR2 is FQNEAQ in the germline V gene (reference sequence). Written as DNA, the CDR3 is TGTGCCAGCAGCTTAGGGGTCGGCTCTGGGGCCGACGTCCTGACTTTC. It is translated as CASSLGVGSGADVLTF.